The 17 T cell receptor beta chains below all came from one sample that was sequenced in a study of identical twins. TCRdb redid the calling of the 5' RACE reads with MiXCR, one entry per CDR3 protein. The sample contains approximately 230,000 distinct CDR3 sequences, roughly an eighth of which appear only once. The sample comprised memory (CD45RO+) T cells sorted from blood. These receptors were obtained from a young woman in good health.

This clonotype appeared many times. This chain joins TRBV4-1 and TRBJ2-1, with 8 bases matching TRBD1. The V gene end was trimmed by 0 bases and the J gene end by 8 bases; junction bases not matched to a gene: 9. The CDR3 loop spans 16 amino acids. Looked up from germline, CDR1 is MGHRA and CDR2 is YSYEKL. CDR3 protein: CASSQDPRGQGDEQFF. Written as DNA, the CDR3 is TGCGCCAGCAGCCAAGATCCCAGGGGGCAGGGGGATGAGCAGTTCTTC.

This clonotype was counted a few times. The chain joins TRBV7-9 to TRBJ1-4; a possible D gene is TRBD1 (5 bases). Germline V lookup: CDR1 SEHNR, CDR2 FQNEAQ (reference sequence). Trimming left V 4 bases short and J 4 bases short, with 7 bases between. The CDR3 totals 13 residues. The CDR3 region has the DNA TGTGCCAGCAGCTCTAGGGGTAATGAAAAACTGTTTTTT. Translated: CASSSRGNEKLFF.

The rearrangement joins TRBV25-1 to TRBJ1-2; the match to TRBD1 covers 9 bases. The CDR3 is 13 residues long. V was pared by 7 bases and J by 4 bases, with 4 bases of the junction left unmatched. CDR1 and CDR2 (germline): MGHDK, SYGVNS. The CDR3 reads CASTADRGYGYTF. The CDR3 region has the DNA TGTGCCAGCACCGCGGACAGGGGCTATGGCTACACCTTC.

Only a few counts were recorded for this clonotype. The V call is TRBV5-1, the J call TRBJ1-2; D gene unclear. This CDR3 is built from 12 residues. In germline, CDR1 is SGHRS, CDR2 YFSETQ. With 0 bases removed from V and 14 bases from J, the gap between germline ends came to 14 bases. The CDR3: CASSLAEGAGTF. As DNA, the CDR3 is TGCGCCAGCAGCTTGGCCGAGGGCGCTGGGACCTTC.

The V gene is TRBV15, the J gene TRBJ2-1, with a tentative D call TRBD2 (5 bases). The V gene lost 5 bases and the J gene lost 2 bases, with 13 bases spanning the gap. The CDR3 is 15 amino acids. Germline V gene lookup returns CDR1 LNHNV and CDR2 YYDKDF (reference sequence). CDR3 DNA: TGTGCCACCAGCCGAATAGCGAGGGCCTACAATGAGCAGTTCTTC. Translating it yields CATSRIARAYNEQFF.

This clonotype was recorded a few times. This could be a read error, since a much larger clone is one nucleotide away. The CDR3 spells CASSYHYEQYF. The CDR3 nucleotides read TGTGCCAGCAGCTACCACTACGAGCAGTACTTC. V is TRBV7-2 and J is TRBJ2-7, with D uncertain. Trimming cost V 4 bases and J 3 bases, with 4 bases left between them. This CDR3 has 11 residues. Germline CDR1 and CDR2: SGHTA and FQGNSA.

The rearrangement links TRBV7-9 to TRBJ2-7, with unresolved D. The CDR3 extends over 12 amino acids. Trimming shortened V by 7 bases and J by 5 bases, and 12 bases separated the two germline ends. The germline V gene encodes CDR1 SEHNR and CDR2 FQNEAQ (reference sequence). The CDR3 loop reads CASNRAPNEQYF. The CDR3, as DNA: TGTGCCAGCAATAGGGCCCCCAACGAGCAGTACTTC.

The chain carries TRBV12-3 or TRBV12-4 and TRBJ1-2; D not resolved. V dropped 5 bases and J dropped 8 bases, with 9 bases sitting between them. CDR3 length: 11 amino acids. The CDR3 DNA sequence: TGTGCCAGCAGTCGAGGGTTCGGCTACACCTTC. Its protein product is CASSRGFGYTF.

This clonotype was observed many times. In DNA form, the CDR3 reads TGTGCCAGCAGCAAGCAACTAGCGGGAGCTTATACGCAGTATTTT. Its protein is CASSKQLAGAYTQYF. J is TRBJ2-3 and V is TRBV6-2 or TRBV6-3; the match to TRBD2 covers 11 bases. V lost 6 bases to trimming and J lost 7 bases; unmatched junction nucleotides: 9. There are 15 residues in the CDR3. The germline gives CDR1 MNHEY, CDR2 SVGEGT.

This clonotype came up a few times. CDR3: CASTQSRGHNANYGYTF. Here the CDR3 DNA reads TGTGCCAGCACGCAGTCCCGGGGCCATAACGCTAACTATGGCTACACCTTC. The chain is built from TRBV18 and TRBJ1-2, with D maybe TRBD1 (5 bases). CDR3 size: 17 residues. The V end was cut by 8 bases, the J end by 0 bases, with 22 bases between. Germline CDR1 reads KGHSH; CDR2 reads LQKENI.

A few counts support this clonotype. The chain's CDR3 is CASSVQGSGKNIQYF. The CDR3 nucleotides are TGTGCCAGCAGTGTACAGGGATCGGGCAAAAACATTCAGTACTTC. The rearrangement uses TRBV6-1 and TRBJ2-4, with D possibly matching TRBD1 (6 bases). This CDR3 is built from 15 residues. The germline V gene encodes CDR1 MNHNS and CDR2 SASEGT. V lost 4 bases, J lost 3 bases, and 13 bases lay in between.

This clonotype has a count of ten or more. The chain has TRBV5-1 and TRBJ2-1; 8 bases fit TRBD2. The CDR3 sequence is 15 residues long. The germline gives CDR1 SGHRS, CDR2 YFSETQ. The V and J ends lost 4 bases and 8 bases, in that order; junction bases with no gene match: 11. The CDR3 loop is CASSRSGLGGYEQFF. DNA of the CDR3: TGCGCCAGCAGCCGTTCGGGACTAGGGGGATATGAGCAGTTCTTC.

This sequence joins TRBV12-3 or TRBV12-4 and TRBJ1-6; no clear D gene. V lost 6 bases to trimming and J lost 6 bases, with 9 bases between them. The CDR3 contains 13 residues. CDR3: CASSPTANSPLHF. The CDR3 bases are TGTGCCAGCAGCCCTACAGCTAATTCACCCCTCCACTTT.

This clonotype is medium-sized. The chain combines TRBV20-1 with TRBJ1-2, with 12 bases aligning to TRBD1. The CDR3 loop spans 15 amino acids. Per germline, CDR1 DFQATT and CDR2 SNEGSKA (reference sequence). The V segment lost 4 bases and the J segment 5 bases; nucleotides outside the gene matches: 8. CDR3 DNA sequence: TGCAGTGCTACGCCGGGACAGGGGGCTTCTTATGGCTACACCTTC. Translated, it gives CSATPGQGASYGYTF.

Only a few counts were recorded for this clonotype. The rearrangement links TRBV7-2 to TRBJ2-7; D is possibly TRBD1 (6 bases). From germline, CDR1 is SGHTA and CDR2 FQGNSA. The CDR3 spans 14 residues. The V gene lost 5 bases and the J gene lost 1 base, with 12 bases spanning the gap. This CDR3 reads CASSPRQASYEQYF. Here the CDR3 DNA reads TGTGCCAGCAGCCCCAGACAGGCTTCCTACGAGCAGTACTTC.

This clonotype was detected ten times or more. The gene calls are TRBV29-1 and TRBJ2-1, with TRBD1 matching 7 bases. Unmatched junction bases numbered 8, after V lost 1 base and J lost 8 bases. CDR3 size: 14 residues. The germline CDR1 and CDR2 sequences are SQVTM and ANQGSEA. CDR3 nucleotides: TGCAGCGTTGAAGGCGGAACAGGGGTCGATGAGCAGTTCTTC. It yields the protein CSVEGGTGVDEQFF.

There are many counts of this clonotype. The V gene is TRBV12-3 or TRBV12-4, the J gene TRBJ2-3; 7 bases agree with TRBD2. This CDR3 has 17 residues. J lost 1 base, V lost 3 bases, and 10 bases had no gene match. CDR3 coding DNA: TGTGCCAGCAGTTTTTCCAGCGGGGCGAGGGGCACAGATACGCAGTATTTT. It yields the protein CASSFSSGARGTDTQYF.